This TCR beta chain was retrieved from a study of cytomegalovirus exposure and HLA in healthy donors. General study findings and limits: Accurate prediction of most subjects' HLA-A and HLA-B alleles from TCR beta sequences was reported.

Despite likely unrecorded immune exposures, the donors were nominally healthy at the time of sampling. PCR employed 60 Vbeta and 13 Jbeta primers. Clones were sequenced by immunoSEQ multiplex PCR, and TCRdb holds only the in-frame ones, with some missing. The sample includes roughly 180,000 clones, about 79% of them seen just once. As regards this clone: Its antigen is currently unknown.

Germline loops: CDR1 SGHRS, CDR2 YFSETQ. This CDR3 spans 15 amino acids. The V end was cut by 1 base, the J end by 6 bases, with 14 bases between. This clonotype was obtained from a girl aged 2 to 9 in good health and CMV-seropositive. V gene TRBV5-1 combines with J gene TRBJ1-5, with a possible D match to TRBD1 (5 bases). The sequenced sample was PBMCs. The CDR3 sequence is CASSLHGAETQPQHF. In DNA, the CDR3 is TGCGCCAGCAGCTTGCATGGGGCTGAGACTCAGCCCCAGCATTTT.